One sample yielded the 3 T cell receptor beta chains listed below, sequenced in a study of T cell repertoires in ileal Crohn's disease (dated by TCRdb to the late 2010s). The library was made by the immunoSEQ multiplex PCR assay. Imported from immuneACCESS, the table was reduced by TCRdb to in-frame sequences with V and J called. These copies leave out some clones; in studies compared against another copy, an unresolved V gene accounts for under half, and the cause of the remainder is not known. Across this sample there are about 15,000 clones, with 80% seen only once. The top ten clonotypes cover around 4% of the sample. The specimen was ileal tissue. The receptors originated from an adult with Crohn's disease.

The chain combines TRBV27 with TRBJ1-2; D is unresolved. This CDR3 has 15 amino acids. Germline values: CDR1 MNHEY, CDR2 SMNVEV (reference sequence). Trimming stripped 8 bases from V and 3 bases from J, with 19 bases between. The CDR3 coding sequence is TGTGCCAGCTTCGGAACCACCCGGAGGGACTATGGCTACACCTTC. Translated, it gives CASFGTTRRDYGYTF.

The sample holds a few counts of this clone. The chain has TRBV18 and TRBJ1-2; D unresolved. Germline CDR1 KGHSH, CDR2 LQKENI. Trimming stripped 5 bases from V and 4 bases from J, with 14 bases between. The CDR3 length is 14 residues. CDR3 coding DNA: TGTGCCAGCTCATCGCAGGTGGTAGTCTATGGCTACACCTTC. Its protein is CASSSQVVVYGYTF.

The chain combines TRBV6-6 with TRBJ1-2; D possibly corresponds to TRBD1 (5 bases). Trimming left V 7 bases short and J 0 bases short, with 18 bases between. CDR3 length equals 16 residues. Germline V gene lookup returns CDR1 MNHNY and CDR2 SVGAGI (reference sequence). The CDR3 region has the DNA TGTGCCAGCACCTCCGTCGACAGACCCACTAACTATGGCTACACCTTC. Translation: CASTSVDRPTNYGYTF.